This T cell receptor delta chain was captured in a study of γδ T cells in repeated Plasmodium falciparum infection. Study-level information: Age- and gender-matched Australian children served as comparison for malaria-exposed Malian children. Sampling occurred at baseline, pre-infection for selected infections, and 21 days post-infection.

Gammadelta T cells were flow-sorted from PBMC into Vgamma9/Vdelta2+ and Vdelta2-negative populations for bulk analysis. On this clone itself: What it binds is not known. A far bigger clonotype differs at one base, so this is likely a read error. The sample carries other DNA sequences with the same CDR3.

TCRdb processed the multiplex PCR reads again with the CATT caller. The data hold approximately 60,000 delta-chain clones, with 1.7% observed a single time. Study outcomes and limitations: Vgamma9/Vdelta2+ T cells showed a stable polyclonal repertoire with shared TCRgamma sequences.

The germline V gene encodes CDR1 TSWWSYY and CDR2 QGS. The ends lost 0 bases at V and 0 bases at J; junction bases unmatched: 20. The CDR3 is made up of 23 amino acids. The chain couples TRDV1 to TRDJ1; 12 bases are a match to TRDD3. Matching the DNA to germline supplied the J gene, which TCRdb does not give. This receptor was identified in a pool of human donors (malaria-infected and uninfected, not separated). Sequenced material: gamma-delta T cells from blood. In nucleotides, the CDR3 is TGTGCTCTTGGGGAACTGCGGCACTCCTTTCCTTACTGGGGGATACTTCACACCGATAAACTCATCTTT. Translation gives CALGELRHSFPYWGILHTDKLIF.